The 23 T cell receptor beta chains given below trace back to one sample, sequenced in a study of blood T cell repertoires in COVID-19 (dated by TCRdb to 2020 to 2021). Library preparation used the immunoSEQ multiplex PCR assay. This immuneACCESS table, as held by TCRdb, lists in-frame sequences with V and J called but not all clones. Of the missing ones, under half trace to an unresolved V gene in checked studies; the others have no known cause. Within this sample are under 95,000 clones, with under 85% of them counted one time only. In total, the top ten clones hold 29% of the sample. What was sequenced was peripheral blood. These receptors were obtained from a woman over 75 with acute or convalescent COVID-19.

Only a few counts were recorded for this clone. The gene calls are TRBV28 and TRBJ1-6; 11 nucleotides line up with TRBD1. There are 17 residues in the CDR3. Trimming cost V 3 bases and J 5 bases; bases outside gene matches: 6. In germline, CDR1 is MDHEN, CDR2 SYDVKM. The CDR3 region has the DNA TGTGCCAGCAGTTTGAGACCGGGACAGGGGGATAATTCACCCCTCCACTTT. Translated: CASSLRPGQGDNSPLHF.

The CDR3 DNA is TGTGCCAGCAGTAGAAGTCTAGCGGGAGTCACCGGGGAGCTGTTTTTT. Its translation: CASSRSLAGVTGELFF. The genes are TRBV2 and TRBJ2-2; TRBD2 matches 10 bases. CDR1 and CDR2 (germline): SNHLY, FYNNEI. Trimming took 5 bases from V and 4 from J; bases not matched to a gene: 7. This CDR3 spans 16 amino acids. Full variable domain (outside the CDR3, taken from reference TRBV2 and TRBJ2-2): EPEVTQTPSHQVTQMGQEVILRCVPISNHLYFYWYRQILGQKVEFLVSFYNNEISEKSEIFDDQFSVERPDGSNFTLKIRSTKLEDSAMYFCASSRSLAGVTGELFFGEGSRLTVL.

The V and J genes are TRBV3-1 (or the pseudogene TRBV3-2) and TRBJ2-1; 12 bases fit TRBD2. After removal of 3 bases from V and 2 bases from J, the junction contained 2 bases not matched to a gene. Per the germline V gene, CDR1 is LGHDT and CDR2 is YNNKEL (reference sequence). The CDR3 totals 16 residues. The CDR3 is CASSQGLAGAYNEQFF. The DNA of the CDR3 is TGTGCCAGCAGCCAGGGACTAGCGGGTGCCTACAATGAGCAGTTCTTC.

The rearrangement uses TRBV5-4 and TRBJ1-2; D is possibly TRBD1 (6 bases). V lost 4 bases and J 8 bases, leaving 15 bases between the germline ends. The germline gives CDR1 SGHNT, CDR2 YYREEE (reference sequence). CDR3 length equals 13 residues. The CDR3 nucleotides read TGTGCCAGCAGCCTCACGACAGGAGAAGGCTACACCTTC. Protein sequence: CASSLTTGEGYTF.

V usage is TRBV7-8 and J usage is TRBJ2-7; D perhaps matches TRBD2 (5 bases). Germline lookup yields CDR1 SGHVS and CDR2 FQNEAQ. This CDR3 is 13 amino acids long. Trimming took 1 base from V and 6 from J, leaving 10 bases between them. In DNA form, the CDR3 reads TGTGCCAGCAGCTTAGTAAGCGGATTCGAGCAGTACTTC. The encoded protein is CASSLVSGFEQYF.

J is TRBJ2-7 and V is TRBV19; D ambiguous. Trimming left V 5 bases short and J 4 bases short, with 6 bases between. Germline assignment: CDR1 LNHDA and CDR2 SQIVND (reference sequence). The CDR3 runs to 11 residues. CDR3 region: CASSSHYEQYF. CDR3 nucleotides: TGTGCCAGTAGTTCCCATTACGAGCAGTACTTC.

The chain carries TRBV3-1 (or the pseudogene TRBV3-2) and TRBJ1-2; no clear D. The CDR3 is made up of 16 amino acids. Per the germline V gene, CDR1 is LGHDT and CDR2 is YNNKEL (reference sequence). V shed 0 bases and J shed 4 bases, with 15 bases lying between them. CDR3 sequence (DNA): TGTGCCAGCAGCCAAGAACCCCCCGGGAATGGCTATGGCTACACCTTC. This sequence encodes CASSQEPPGNGYGYTF.

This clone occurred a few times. CDR3 amino acids: CASSQSWGGHRSNEKLFF. In nucleotides, the CDR3 is TGTGCCAGCAGCCAAAGTTGGGGGGGGCACCGGTCTAATGAAAAACTGTTTTTT. This chain links TRBV3-1 (or the pseudogene TRBV3-2) with TRBJ1-4; D possibly corresponds to TRBD1 (6 bases). V was shortened by 2 bases and J by 3 bases, with 19 bases between the two germline ends. Germline V gives CDR1 LGHDT, CDR2 YNNKEL (reference sequence). This CDR3 comprises 18 residues.

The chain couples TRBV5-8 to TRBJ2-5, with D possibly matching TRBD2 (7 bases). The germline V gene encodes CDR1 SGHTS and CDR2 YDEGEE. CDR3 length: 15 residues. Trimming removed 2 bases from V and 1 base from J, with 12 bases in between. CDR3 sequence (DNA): TGTGCCAGCAGCTTAGGGGGGGCCCTCCAAGAGACCCAGTACTTC. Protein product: CASSLGGALQETQYF.

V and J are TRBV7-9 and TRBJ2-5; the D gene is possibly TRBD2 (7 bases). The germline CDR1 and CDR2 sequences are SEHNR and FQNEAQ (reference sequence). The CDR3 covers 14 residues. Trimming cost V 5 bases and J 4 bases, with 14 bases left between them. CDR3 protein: CASSRGGARETQYF. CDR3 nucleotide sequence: TGTGCCAGCAGCCGTGGGGGGGCTCGAGAGACCCAGTACTTC.

The CDR3 sequence is CASSPRQGRGNQPQHF. The CDR3 bases are TGTGCCAGCTCACCACGACAGGGGAGAGGCAATCAGCCCCAGCATTTT. The chain combines TRBV18 with TRBJ1-5, with 8 bases identical to TRBD1. J was trimmed by 2 bases and V by 1 base; bases with no gene match: 4. CDR1 and CDR2 (germline): KGHSH, LQKENI. The CDR3 length is 16 residues.

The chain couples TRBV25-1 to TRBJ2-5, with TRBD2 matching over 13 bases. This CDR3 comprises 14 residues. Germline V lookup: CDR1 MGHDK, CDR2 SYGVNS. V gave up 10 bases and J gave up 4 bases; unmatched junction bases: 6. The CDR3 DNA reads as TGTGCCACGCGGACTAGCGGGAGTACAGAGACCCAGTACTTC. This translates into CATRTSGSTETQYF.

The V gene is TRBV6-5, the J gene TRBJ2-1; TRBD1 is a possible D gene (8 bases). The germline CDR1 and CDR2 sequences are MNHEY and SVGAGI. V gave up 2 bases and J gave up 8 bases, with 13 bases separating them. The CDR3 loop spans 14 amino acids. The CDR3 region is CASSYRQGRDEQFF. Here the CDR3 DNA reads TGTGCCAGCAGTTACCGACAGGGGAGGGATGAGCAGTTCTTC.

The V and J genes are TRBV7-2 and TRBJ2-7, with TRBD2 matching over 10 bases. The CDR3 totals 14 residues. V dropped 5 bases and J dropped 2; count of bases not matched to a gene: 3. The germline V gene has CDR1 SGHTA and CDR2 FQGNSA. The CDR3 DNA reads TGTGCCAGCAGCCCTAGCGGGGGCCCCTACGAGCAGTACTTC. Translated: CASSPSGGPYEQYF. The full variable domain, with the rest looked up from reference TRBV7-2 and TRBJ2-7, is GAGVSQSPSNKVTEKGKDVELRCDPISGHTALYWYRQSLGQGLEFLIYFQGNSAPDKSGLPSDRFSAERTGGSVSTLTIQRTQQEDSAVYLCASSPSGGPYEQYFGPGTRLTVT.

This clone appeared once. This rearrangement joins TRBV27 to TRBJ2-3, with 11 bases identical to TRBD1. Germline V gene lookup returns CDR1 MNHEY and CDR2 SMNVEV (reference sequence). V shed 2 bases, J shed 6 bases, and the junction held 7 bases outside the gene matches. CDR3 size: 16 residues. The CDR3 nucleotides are TGTGCCAGCAGTTTACTCCGGGACAGGGGGGTGGATACGCAGTATTTT. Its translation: CASSLLRDRGVDTQYF.

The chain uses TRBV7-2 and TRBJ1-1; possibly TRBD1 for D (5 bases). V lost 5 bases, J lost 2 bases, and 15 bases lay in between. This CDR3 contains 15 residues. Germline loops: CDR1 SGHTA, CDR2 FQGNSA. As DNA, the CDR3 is TGTGCCAGCAGCCCATTCCCGGGGGGTAACACTGAAGCTTTCTTT. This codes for CASSPFPGGNTEAFF.

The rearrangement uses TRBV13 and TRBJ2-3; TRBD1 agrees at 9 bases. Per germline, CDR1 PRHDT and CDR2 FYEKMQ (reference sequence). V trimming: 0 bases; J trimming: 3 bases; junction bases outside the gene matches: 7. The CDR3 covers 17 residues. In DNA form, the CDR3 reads TGTGCCAGCAGCTTAGGGGGCGGGACAGGGATGACAGATACGCAGTATTTT. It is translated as CASSLGGGTGMTDTQYF.

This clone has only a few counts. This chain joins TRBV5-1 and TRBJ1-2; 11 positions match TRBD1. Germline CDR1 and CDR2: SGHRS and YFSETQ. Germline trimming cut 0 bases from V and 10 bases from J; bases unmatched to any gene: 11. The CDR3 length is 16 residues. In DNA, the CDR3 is TGCGCCAGCAGCTTGGACGCGGGACAGGGGGACGGGATCTACACCTTC. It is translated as CASSLDAGQGDGIYTF.

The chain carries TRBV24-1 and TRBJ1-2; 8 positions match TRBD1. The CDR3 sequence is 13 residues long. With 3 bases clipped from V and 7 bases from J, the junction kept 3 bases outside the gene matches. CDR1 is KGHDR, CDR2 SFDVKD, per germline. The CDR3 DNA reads TGTGCCACCAGTGATCGTCAGGGGGCTGGCTACACCTTC. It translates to CATSDRQGAGYTF.

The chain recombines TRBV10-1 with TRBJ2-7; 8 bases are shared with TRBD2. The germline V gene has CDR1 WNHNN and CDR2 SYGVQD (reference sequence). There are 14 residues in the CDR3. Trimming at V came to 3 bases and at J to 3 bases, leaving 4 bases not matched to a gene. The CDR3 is CASSDLAGNYEQYF. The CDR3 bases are TGCGCCAGCAGTGACCTAGCGGGTAACTACGAGCAGTACTTC.

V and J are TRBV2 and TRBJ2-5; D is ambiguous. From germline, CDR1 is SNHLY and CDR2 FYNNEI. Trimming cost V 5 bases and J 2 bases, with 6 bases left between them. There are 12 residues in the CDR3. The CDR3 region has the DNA TGTGCCAGCAGTCCAACTCAAGAGACCCAGTACTTC. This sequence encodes CASSPTQETQYF.

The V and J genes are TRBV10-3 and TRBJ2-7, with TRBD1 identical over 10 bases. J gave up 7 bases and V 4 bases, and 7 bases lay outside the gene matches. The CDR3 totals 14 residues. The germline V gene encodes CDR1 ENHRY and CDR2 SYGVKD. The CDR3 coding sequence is TGTGCCATCAGTGGAGGGACAGGGGCATGGGAGCAGTACTTC. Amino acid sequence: CAISGGTGAWEQYF.

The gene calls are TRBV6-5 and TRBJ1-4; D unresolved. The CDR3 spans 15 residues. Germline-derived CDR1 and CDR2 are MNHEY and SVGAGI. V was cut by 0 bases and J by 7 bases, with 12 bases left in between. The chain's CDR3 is CASSYSRARGEKLFF. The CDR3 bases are TGTGCCAGCAGTTACTCCCGTGCGCGGGGTGAAAAACTGTTTTTT.